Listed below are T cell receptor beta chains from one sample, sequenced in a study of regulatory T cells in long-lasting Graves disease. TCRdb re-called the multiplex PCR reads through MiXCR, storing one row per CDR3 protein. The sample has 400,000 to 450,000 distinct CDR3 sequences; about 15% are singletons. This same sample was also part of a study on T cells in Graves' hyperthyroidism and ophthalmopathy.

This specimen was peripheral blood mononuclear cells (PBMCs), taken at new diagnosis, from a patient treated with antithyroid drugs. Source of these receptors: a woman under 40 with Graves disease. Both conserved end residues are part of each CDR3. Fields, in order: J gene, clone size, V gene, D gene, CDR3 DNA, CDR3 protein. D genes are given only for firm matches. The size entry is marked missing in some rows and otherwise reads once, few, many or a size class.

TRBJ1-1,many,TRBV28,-,TGTGCCAGCAGCCTTAATACAGGGAATACTGAAGCTTTCTTT,CASSLNTGNTEAFF
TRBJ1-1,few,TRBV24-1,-,TGTGCCACCAGTGCCTCCGCGGGGGGGCGCGGACTCGGTGAAGCTTTCTTT,CATSASAGGRGLGEAFF
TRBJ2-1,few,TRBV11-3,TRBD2,TGTGCCAGCAGCTCCCGGACTAGGTACGATGAGCAGTTCTTC,CASSSRTRYDEQFF
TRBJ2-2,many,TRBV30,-,TGTGCCGGTATAGCGGAGATCACCGGGGAGCTGTTTTTT,CAGIAEITGELFF
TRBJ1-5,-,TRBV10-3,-,TGTGCCATCAGTGAACAAAATCAGCCCCAGCATTTT,CAISEQNQPQHF
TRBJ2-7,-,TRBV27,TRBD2,TGTGCCAGCAGTCCCCCCCGTTTAGCGGGAGGGCCTCACGAGCAGTACTTC,CASSPPRLAGGPHEQYF
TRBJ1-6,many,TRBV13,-,TGTGCCAGCAGCCCAGCAGCAACAGGGCGGAATTCACCCCTCCACTTT,CASSPAATGRNSPLHF
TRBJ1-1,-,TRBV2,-,TGTGCCAGCATGCGGATGAACACTGAAGCTTTCTTT,CASMRMNTEAFF
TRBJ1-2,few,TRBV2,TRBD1,TGTGCCAGCAGTGAAGCGGGGGCAGGGGGCGGCGGCTACACCTTC,CASSEAGAGGGGYTF
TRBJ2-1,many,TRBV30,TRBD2,TGTGCCTGGACTAGCGGGAACAATGAGCAGTTCTTC,CAWTSGNNEQFF
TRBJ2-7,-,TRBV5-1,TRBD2,TGCGCCAGCAGCCCAATGGGGGGACTAGCATTCCACGAGCAGTACTTC,CASSPMGGLAFHEQYF
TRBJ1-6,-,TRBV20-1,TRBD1,TGCAGTGCCCGAACCGGGACAGGGAACAATTCACCCCTCCACTTT,CSARTGTGNNSPLHF
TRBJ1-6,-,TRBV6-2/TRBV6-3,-,TGTGCCAGCTCTCCGGACAGTCGTACCTATAATTCACCCCTCCACTTT,CASSPDSRTYNSPLHF
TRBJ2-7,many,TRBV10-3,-,TGTGCCAGTGGTCAGGGCTCCTACGAGCAGTACTTC,CASGQGSYEQYF
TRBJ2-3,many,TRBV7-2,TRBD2,TGTGCCAGCAGCTTAGGGGTTAGCGGGACCACAGATACGCAGTATTTT,CASSLGVSGTTDTQYF
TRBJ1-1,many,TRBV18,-,TGTGCCAGCTCACCACTCGCCGGACGTGAAAACACTGAAGCTTTCTTT,CASSPLAGRENTEAFF
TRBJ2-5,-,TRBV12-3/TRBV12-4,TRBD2,TGTGCCAGCAGTCCGGGGGGGAATAGAGGTCTGGGCGGGACCCAGTACTTC,CASSPGGNRGLGGTQYF
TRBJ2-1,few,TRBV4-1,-,TGCGCCAGCAGGGGAAATACAGGCTACAATGAGCAGTTCTTC,CASRGNTGYNEQFF
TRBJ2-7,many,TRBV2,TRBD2,TGTGCCAGCAGAGAGGTAGCGGGAGGGGAGCAGTACTTC,CASREVAGGEQYF
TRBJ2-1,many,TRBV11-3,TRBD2,TGTGCCAGCAGCACCGTAGCGGGAATAGGGGTCAATGAGCAGTTCTTC,CASSTVAGIGVNEQFF
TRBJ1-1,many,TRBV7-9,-,TGTGCCAGCAGCCTGAACACTGAAGCTTTCTTT,CASSLNTEAFF
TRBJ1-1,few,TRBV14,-,TGTGCCAGCAGCCAAGAGTGGGGTGGGGGTGAAGCTTTCTTT,CASSQEWGGGEAFF
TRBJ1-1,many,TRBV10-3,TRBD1,TGTGCCATCAGTGAGTCGGACAGGCCTGCGAACACTGAAGCTTTCTTT,CAISESDRPANTEAFF
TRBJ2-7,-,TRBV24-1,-,TGTGCCACCAGTGATTTCGACGGTTCCGAGCAGTACTTC,CATSDFDGSEQYF
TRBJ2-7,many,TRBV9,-,TGTGCCAGCAGCGGAACTAATGCCGAGCAGTACTTC,CASSGTNAEQYF
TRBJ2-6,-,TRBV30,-,TGTGCGATCCCCCCCGGCGCTGGGGCCAACGTCCTGACTTTC,CAIPPGAGANVLTF
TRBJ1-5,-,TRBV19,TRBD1,TGTGCCAGTAATCCGTTGGACAGGGAGGGACAGCCCCAGCATTTT,CASNPLDREGQPQHF
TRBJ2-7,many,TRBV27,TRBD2,TGTGCCAGCAGTTCCCTAGGGACTAACTCCTACGAGCAGTACTTC,CASSSLGTNSYEQYF
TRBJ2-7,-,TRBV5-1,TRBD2,TGCGCCAGCAGCTCACCGGGACTATTTAACGAGCAGTACTTC,CASSSPGLFNEQYF
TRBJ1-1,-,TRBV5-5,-,TGTGCCAGCAGCTTGGCCTCGGGGCAGGTAGGAGACACTGAAGCTTTCTTT,CASSLASGQVGDTEAFF
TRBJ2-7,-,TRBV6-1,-,TGTGCCAGCAGTGAAATAACGTCACCCGCCCTCGAGCAGTACTTC,CASSEITSPALEQYF
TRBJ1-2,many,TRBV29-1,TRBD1,TGCAGCGCACAGGGGACAGGGAACTATGGCTACACCTTC,CSAQGTGNYGYTF
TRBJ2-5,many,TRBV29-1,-,TGCAGCGTTGTGGGGGCGCTCCCAGTCGGAGAGACCCAGTACTTC,CSVVGALPVGETQYF
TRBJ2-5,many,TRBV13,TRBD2,TGTGCCAGCAGCTTAGTAGATAGCGGGGATATTGGGACCCAGTACTTC,CASSLVDSGDIGTQYF
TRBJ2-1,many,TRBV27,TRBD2,TGTGCCAGCAGTTTTAGCGGGGGCCCCCTCAATGAGCAGTTCTTC,CASSFSGGPLNEQFF
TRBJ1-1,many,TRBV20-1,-,TGCAGTGCTAGCCGTACAGGGAGGGCTGAAGCTTTCTTT,CSASRTGRAEAFF
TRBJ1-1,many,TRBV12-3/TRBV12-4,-,TGTGCCAGCAGTTTCACGCAGAACACTGAAGCTTTCTTT,CASSFTQNTEAFF
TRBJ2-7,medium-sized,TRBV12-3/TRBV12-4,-,TGTGCCAGCAGTTTGGAAGTCGGAGCCTACGAGCAGTACTTC,CASSLEVGAYEQYF
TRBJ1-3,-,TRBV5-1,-,TGCGCCAGCAGCCTTGGACCGAACTCTGGAAACACCATATATTTT,CASSLGPNSGNTIYF
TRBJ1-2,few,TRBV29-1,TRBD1,TGCAGCTCCCCTGACAGGGGGAACGGCTACACCTTC,CSSPDRGNGYTF
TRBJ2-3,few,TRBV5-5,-,TGTGCCAGCAGCTGGTCGGGTCGGTCTAGCACAGATACGCAGTATTTT,CASSWSGRSSTDTQYF
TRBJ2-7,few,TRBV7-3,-,TGTGCCAGCAGCTTAGGGACACCAGGATACGAGCAGTACTTC,CASSLGTPGYEQYF
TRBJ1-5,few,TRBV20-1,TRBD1,TGCAGTGCTGGGACAGGGAAAAATCAGCCCCAGCATTTT,CSAGTGKNQPQHF
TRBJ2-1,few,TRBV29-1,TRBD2,TGCAGCGTTATACCGGGACTAGCGGGAGAGAATGAGCAGTTCTTC,CSVIPGLAGENEQFF
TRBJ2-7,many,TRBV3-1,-,TGTGCCAGCAGCCAAGGCGTGACTGCCTACGAGCAGTACTTC,CASSQGVTAYEQYF
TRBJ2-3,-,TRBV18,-,TGTGCCAGCTCACCACGGGGGGACTTCATCCACCGCACAGATACGCAGTATTTT,CASSPRGDFIHRTDTQYF
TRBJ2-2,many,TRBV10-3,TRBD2,TGTGCCATCAGTGAAAGCGGGGGGGCCACCGGGGAGCTGTTTTTT,CAISESGGATGELFF
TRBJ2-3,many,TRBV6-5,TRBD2,TGTGCCAGCAGTTATGGCGGGAGTGATCCAGATACGCAGTATTTT,CASSYGGSDPDTQYF
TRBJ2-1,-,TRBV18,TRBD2,TGTGCCAGCTCACCCCTTCGGGGAGCGGGAATAACTAACAATGAGCAGTTCTTC,CASSPLRGAGITNNEQFF
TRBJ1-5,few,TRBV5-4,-,TGTGCCAGCAGCCGGGGGTTAGGGGATCAGCCCCAGCATTTT,CASSRGLGDQPQHF
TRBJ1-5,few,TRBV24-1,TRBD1,TGTGCCACCAGTGATACCAGGACAGGGGTTCAGCCCCAGCATTTT,CATSDTRTGVQPQHF
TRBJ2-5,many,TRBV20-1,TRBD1,TGCAGTGCTAGGACACCCCAGACAGGGTTAAAGACCCAGTACTTC,CSARTPQTGLKTQYF
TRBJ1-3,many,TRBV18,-,TGTGCCAGCTCGTCCTCTGGGCGAAACACGGGAAACACCATATATTTT,CASSSSGRNTGNTIYF
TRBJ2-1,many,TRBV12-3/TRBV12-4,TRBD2,TGTGCCAGCATTAAGGCGGGAGGGTTGCATGAGCAGTTCTTC,CASIKAGGLHEQFF
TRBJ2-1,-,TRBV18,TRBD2,TGTGCCAGCTCACCACTCAGCGGGAGGCTCAATGAGCAGTTCTTC,CASSPLSGRLNEQFF